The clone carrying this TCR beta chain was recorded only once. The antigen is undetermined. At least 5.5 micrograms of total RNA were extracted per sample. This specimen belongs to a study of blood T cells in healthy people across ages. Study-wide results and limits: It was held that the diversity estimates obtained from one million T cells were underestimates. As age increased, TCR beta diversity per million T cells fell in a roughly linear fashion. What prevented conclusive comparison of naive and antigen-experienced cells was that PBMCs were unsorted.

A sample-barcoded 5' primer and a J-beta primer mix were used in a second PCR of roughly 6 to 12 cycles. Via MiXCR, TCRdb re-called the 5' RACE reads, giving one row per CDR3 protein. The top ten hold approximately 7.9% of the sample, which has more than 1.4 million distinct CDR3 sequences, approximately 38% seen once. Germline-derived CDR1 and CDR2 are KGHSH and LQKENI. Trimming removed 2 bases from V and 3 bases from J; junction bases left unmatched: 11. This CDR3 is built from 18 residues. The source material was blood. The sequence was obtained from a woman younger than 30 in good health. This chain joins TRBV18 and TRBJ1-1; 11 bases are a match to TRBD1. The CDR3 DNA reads TGTGCCAGCTCACCATTCCCGGACAGGGGGCTTCTGCACACTGAAGCTTTCTTT. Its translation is CASSPFPDRGLLHTEAFF.